This T cell receptor beta chain was recorded in a study of blood T cell repertoires in COVID-19. The table came from immunoSEQ multiplex PCR; TCRdb's copy has only in-frame clones and leaves some out. The sample records approximately 230,000 clones, roughly 80% being singletons. Germline CDR1 MNHNY, CDR2 SVGAGI (reference sequence). The CDR3 is 14 amino acids. The J segment lost 1 base and the V segment lost 5 bases, leaving 0 bases of the junction unmatched. The sequenced sample consisted of peripheral blood. This TCR was sampled from a man older than 75 with acute or convalescent COVID-19. J is TRBJ1-2 and V is TRBV6-6, with 11 nucleotides matching TRBD1. Here the CDR3 reads CASSGTGGNYGYTF. The CDR3 coding sequence is TGTGCCAGCAGTGGGACAGGGGGTAACTATGGCTACACCTTC.